The 5 T cell receptor beta chains below were found in one sample sequenced in a study of a mutant IDH1 vaccine in newly diagnosed glioma. What these receptors recognize is not known. The time point: week 5, during vaccination. A single vaccine dose contained 300 ug of mutant IDH1 20-mer peptide, and topical imiquimod was used with it. This table comes from immunoSEQ multiplex PCR, and its TCRdb copy is limited to in-frame clones, with some not included. There are 45,000 to 70,000 clones in the sample; 81% occur only once, and 3% to 3.5% lies in the top ten. Specimen: PBMCs, collected from a glioma patient whose treatment included an IDH1 peptide vaccine. These TCRs come from a man aged 25-40 years with glioma.

The J gene is TRBJ2-7, the V gene TRBV2; D is possibly TRBD1 or TRBD2 (5 bases each). CDR1 and CDR2 (germline): SNHLY, FYNNEI. The V and J ends lost 1 base and 0 bases respectively, with 10 bases between them. The length of the CDR3 is 15 residues. CDR3 loop: CASSEVGVYSYEQYF. CDR3 DNA sequence: TGTGCCAGCAGTGAAGTGGGGGTTTACTCCTACGAGCAGTACTTC.

The CDR3 is CATSRERRTGELFF. The CDR3 region has the DNA TGTGCCACCAGCAGAGAAAGGAGAACCGGGGAGCTGTTTTTT. V and J are TRBV15 and TRBJ2-2, with D hard to call. With 0 bases removed from V and 5 bases from J, the gap between germline ends came to 7 bases. CDR1 and CDR2 (germline): LNHNV, YYDKDF (reference sequence). The length of the CDR3 is 14 residues.

V is TRBV11-2 and J is TRBJ1-4; the D gene is possibly TRBD1 (5 bases). Germline loops: CDR1 SGHAT, CDR2 FQNNGV. The CDR3 length is 18 residues. The V and J ends lost 3 bases and 4 bases respectively, with 21 bases between them. This CDR3 reads CASSFSARAGQINEKLFF. The CDR3 nucleotides are TGTGCCAGCAGCTTTTCGGCCCGGGCAGGGCAAATTAATGAAAAACTGTTTTTT.

This chain links TRBV11-2 with TRBJ1-1; D not certain. V gave up 8 bases and J gave up 2 bases, with 9 bases separating them. The CDR3 contains 12 residues. In germline, CDR1 is SGHAT, CDR2 FQNNGV. The chain's CDR3 is CASSGFNTEAFF. The CDR3 DNA reads as TGTGCCAGCTCCGGCTTTAACACTGAAGCTTTCTTT.

This clone has only a few counts. V is TRBV7-9 and J is TRBJ1-1, with D maybe TRBD1 (6 bases). The CDR3 has 16 residues. V lost 1 base and J lost 0, with 12 bases in between. CDR1 is SEHNR, CDR2 FQNEAQ, per germline (reference sequence). DNA for the CDR3: TGTGCCAGCAGCTTAGGTACAGGGATGATGAACACTGAAGCTTTCTTT. The encoded protein is CASSLGTGMMNTEAFF.